Below are 11 T cell receptor beta chains sequenced from a single sample in a study of blood T cell repertoires in COVID-19. Sequencing was performed with immunoSEQ multiplex PCR; in TCRdb, only in-frame clones are kept and a portion is missing. Altogether about 130,000 clones are present, about 80% being singletons, with the ten largest covering 12%. Material: peripheral blood. The receptors stem from a man aged 55-75 years with acute or convalescent COVID-19.

CDR3 in amino acids: CASSFKGQGPGYTF. In DNA, the CDR3 is TGTGCCAGCAGTTTTAAGGGACAGGGGCCCGGCTACACCTTC. V and J are TRBV27 and TRBJ1-2, with TRBD1 matching 10 bases. This CDR3 has 14 residues. V lost 3 bases to trimming and J lost 8 bases; unmatched junction nucleotides: 6. In germline, CDR1 is MNHEY, CDR2 SMNVEV (reference sequence).

This chain links TRBV5-1 with TRBJ1-2; 10 nucleotides align to TRBD1. Germline V CDR1 and CDR2: SGHRS, YFSETQ. After removal of 4 bases from V and 8 bases from J, the junction contained 8 bases not matched to a gene. The CDR3 consists of 14 residues. As DNA, the CDR3 is TGCGCCAGCAGCAACAGACAGGGGGCGGAGGGCTACACCTTC. Its protein product is CASSNRQGAEGYTF.

V gene TRBV6-1 combines with J gene TRBJ2-7, with a tentative D call TRBD2 (6 bases). V dropped 1 base and J dropped 5 bases, with 9 bases sitting between them. The CDR3 sequence is 13 residues long. CDR1 and CDR2 from the germline V gene are MNHNS and SASEGT. The CDR3 here is CASSEGRGHEQYF. In DNA, the CDR3 is TGTGCCAGCAGTGAAGGGAGGGGCCACGAGCAGTACTTC.

Concerning this clone itself: Additional DNA sequences in this sample encode the identical CDR3. As DNA, the CDR3 is TGTGCCAGCAGTCTCCCGGGAAACTATGGCTACACCTTC. It yields the protein CASSLPGNYGYTF. The V call is TRBV28, the J call TRBJ1-2; unclear D gene. The CDR3 has 13 amino acids. V dropped 5 bases and J dropped 2 bases, with 9 bases sitting between them. Germline values: CDR1 MDHEN, CDR2 SYDVKM.

The chain combines TRBV19 with TRBJ1-5; D gene unclear. The germline gives CDR1 LNHDA, CDR2 SQIVND (reference sequence). Trimming left V 4 bases short and J 4 bases short, with 17 bases between. This CDR3 has 16 amino acids. CDR3 residues: CASSTGGGSGNQPQHF. Here the CDR3 DNA reads TGTGCCAGTAGTACCGGCGGTGGCAGCGGGAATCAGCCCCAGCATTTT. The whole variable domain, filled in from reference TRBV19 and TRBJ1-5, reads DGGITQSPKYLFRKEGQNVTLSCEQNLNHDAMYWYRQDPGQGLRLIYYSQIVNDFQKGDIAEGYSVSREKKESFPLTVTSAQKNPTAFYLCASSTGGGSGNQPQHFGDGTRLSIL.

The V gene is TRBV4-1, the J gene TRBJ1-4; 7 bases fit TRBD1. V lost 1 base and J lost 5; bases outside the gene matches: 4. Germline V gene data show CDR1 as MGHRA and CDR2 as YSYEKL. The CDR3 consists of 15 residues. The CDR3 protein is CASSQVLTGNEKLFF. CDR3 nucleotide sequence: TGCGCCAGCAGCCAAGTATTGACAGGGAATGAAAAACTGTTTTTT.

There are many counts of this clone. The chain recombines TRBV7-8 with TRBJ2-2; TRBD2 matches at 7 bases. Germline-derived CDR1 and CDR2 are SGHVS and FQNEAQ. V dropped 7 bases and J dropped 6; count of bases not matched to a gene: 11. This CDR3 contains 15 residues. CDR3 nucleotides: TGTGCCAGCACCCACCGGGACTATATCGCCGGGGAGCTGTTTTTT. It translates to CASTHRDYIAGELFF.

For this clone: Sequence at one end of the junction differs from germline and may be a read error. J is TRBJ1-1 and V is TRBV28, with D perhaps matching TRBD1 (6 bases). The CDR3 contains 16 residues. Germline V lookup: CDR1 MDHEN, CDR2 SYDVKM. CDR3 sequence reads: CASSFSPTGWNPEAFF. The CDR3 DNA is TGTGCCAGCAGTTTCAGCCCCACAGGGTGGAACCCTGAAGCTTTCTTT.

The chain carries TRBV11-2 and TRBJ1-5; D perhaps matches TRBD1 (5 bases). CDR3 size: 16 residues. V was clipped by 7 bases and J by 3 bases, with 19 bases between them. Germline CDR1 reads SGHAT; CDR2 reads FQNNGV. The CDR3 loop reads CASTQGGLGLNQPQHF. For the CDR3, the DNA is TGTGCCAGCACCCAAGGAGGGCTGGGACTCAATCAGCCCCAGCATTTT.

The chain couples TRBV19 to TRBJ2-3; 12 nucleotides align to TRBD2. Trimming at V came to 9 bases and at J to 4 bases, leaving 5 bases not matched to a gene. The CDR3 has 14 amino acids. CDR1 and CDR2 from the germline V gene are LNHDA and SQIVND (reference sequence). CDR3 protein: CARETSGSADTQYF. Written as DNA, the CDR3 is TGTGCCAGGGAGACTAGCGGGAGCGCAGATACGCAGTATTTT.

The chain uses TRBV27 and TRBJ2-1; a possible D gene is TRBD2 (6 bases). This CDR3 contains 13 residues. In germline, CDR1 is MNHEY, CDR2 SMNVEV (reference sequence). V was pared by 5 bases and J by 9 bases, with 14 bases between. The DNA for the CDR3 is TGTGCCAGCAGTCCCCAGGCGGGGAGTGAGCAGTTCTTC. Translating gives CASSPQAGSEQFF.